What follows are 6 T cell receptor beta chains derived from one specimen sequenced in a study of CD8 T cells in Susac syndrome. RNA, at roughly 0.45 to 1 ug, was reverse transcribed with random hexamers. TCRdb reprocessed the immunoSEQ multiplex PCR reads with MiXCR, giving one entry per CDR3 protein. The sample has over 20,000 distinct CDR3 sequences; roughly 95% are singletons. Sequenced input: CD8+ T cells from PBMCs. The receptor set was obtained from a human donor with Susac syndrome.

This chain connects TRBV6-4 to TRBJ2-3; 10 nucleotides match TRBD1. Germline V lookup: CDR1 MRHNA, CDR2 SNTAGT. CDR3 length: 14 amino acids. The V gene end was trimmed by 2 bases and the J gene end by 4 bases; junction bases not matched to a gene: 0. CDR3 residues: CASSDGQGADTQYF. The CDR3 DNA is TGTGCCAGCAGTGACGGACAGGGGGCAGATACGCAGTATTTT.

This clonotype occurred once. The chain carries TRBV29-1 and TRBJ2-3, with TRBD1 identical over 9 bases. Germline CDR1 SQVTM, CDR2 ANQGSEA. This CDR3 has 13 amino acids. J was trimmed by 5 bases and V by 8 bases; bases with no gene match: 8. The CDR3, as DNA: TGCAGCACAAAGGACAGGGGTAGAGATACGCAGTATTTT. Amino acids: CSTKDRGRDTQYF.

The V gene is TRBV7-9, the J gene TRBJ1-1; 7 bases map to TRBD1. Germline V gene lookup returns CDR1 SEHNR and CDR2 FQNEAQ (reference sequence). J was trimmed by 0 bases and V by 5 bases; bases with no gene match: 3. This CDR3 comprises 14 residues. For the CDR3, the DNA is TGTGCCAGCAGCCCGACAGGGATGAACACTGAAGCTTTCTTT. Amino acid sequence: CASSPTGMNTEAFF.

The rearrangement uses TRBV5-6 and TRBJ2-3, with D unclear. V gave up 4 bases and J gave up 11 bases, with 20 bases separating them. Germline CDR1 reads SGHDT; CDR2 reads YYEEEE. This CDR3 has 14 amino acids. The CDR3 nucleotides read TGTGCCAGCAGCCCCTCCGTCCGTCAATCCAGGCAGTATTTT. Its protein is CASSPSVRQSRQYF.

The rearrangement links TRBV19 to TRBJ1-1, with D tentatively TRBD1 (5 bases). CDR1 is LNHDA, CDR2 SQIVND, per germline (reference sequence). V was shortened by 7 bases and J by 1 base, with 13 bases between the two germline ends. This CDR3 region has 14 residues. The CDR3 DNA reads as TGTGCCAGTAACCCAGGGAGGGAGAACACTGAAGCTTTCTTT. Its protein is CASNPGRENTEAFF.

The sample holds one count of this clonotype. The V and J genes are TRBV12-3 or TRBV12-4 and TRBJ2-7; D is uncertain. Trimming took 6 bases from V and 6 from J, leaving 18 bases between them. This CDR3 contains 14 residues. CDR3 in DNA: TGTGCCAGCAGCTACCTCTCGGGTGTTGGCGAGCAGTACTTC. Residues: CASSYLSGVGEQYF.